The rows below give T cell receptor beta chains drawn from one sample of a study of T cells after yellow fever vaccination. TCRdb redid the calling of the 5' RACE reads with MiXCR, one entry per CDR3 protein. The top ten hold 18% of the sample, which has 350,000 to 550,000 distinct CDR3 sequences, 15% to 20% seen once. The sequencing used PBMCs, collected before the yellow fever booster vaccination. All receptors derive from a man aged 18-30 years who received the YFV17D yellow fever vaccine. Each CDR3 is given with its conserved first and last residue. The D gene is left open where the match is weak. Where a row states a size, it is once, few, many or the class of an expanded clone; other rows omit it.

abundance,v_gene,j_gene,d_gene,CDR3nt,CDR3aa
-,TRBV20-1,TRBJ2-5,-,TGCAGTGCAGTGACCCAAGAGACCCAGTACTTC,CSAVTQETQYF
-,TRBV18,TRBJ2-1,-,TGTGCCAGCTCACCAATAGAACAGGGTGATGAGCAGTTCTTC,CASSPIEQGDEQFF
many,TRBV2,TRBJ2-4,-,TGTGCCAGCAGGCGGGCCAAAAACATTCAGTACTTC,CASRRAKNIQYF
many,TRBV6-5,TRBJ2-3,TRBD1,TGTGCCAGCAGTACGGACAGGGGAACAGATACGCAGTATTTT,CASSTDRGTDTQYF
-,TRBV7-8,TRBJ1-1,-,TGTGCCAGCAGCTTAGTTCTATCCGGACAAGTGAACACTGAAGCTTTCTTT,CASSLVLSGQVNTEAFF
few,TRBV20-1,TRBJ1-3,-,TGCAGTGCTAATGAAGGAGGAAACACCATATATTTT,CSANEGGNTIYF
few,TRBV4-1,TRBJ2-2,-,TGCGCCAGCAGCAACCGAGGGACGGAAAACACCGGGGAGCTGTTTTTT,CASSNRGTENTGELFF
-,TRBV10-3,TRBJ2-7,-,TGTGCCACCTGGGACCGGAGCGAGCAGTACTTC,CATWDRSEQYF
-,TRBV3-1,TRBJ2-5,TRBD2,TGTGCCAGCATCCTGACTAGCGGGGGGGCGAGGGAGACCCAGTACTTC,CASILTSGGARETQYF
few,TRBV5-6,TRBJ2-1,-,TGTGCCAGCATCCTATACAGGGCCTCCTACAATGAGCAGTTCTTC,CASILYRASYNEQFF
-,TRBV4-2,TRBJ1-5,-,TGTGCCAGCAGCCAAGATGTGGGGGAACAGCCCCAGCATTTT,CASSQDVGEQPQHF
few,TRBV3-1,TRBJ1-2,TRBD1,TGTGCCAGCAGCCCTAGACAGGGACGTGGCTACACCTTC,CASSPRQGRGYTF
-,TRBV7-8,TRBJ2-7,TRBD1,TGTGCCAGCAGCTCACAGGGGGCGGCCTACGAGCAGTACTTC,CASSSQGAAYEQYF
-,TRBV11-2,TRBJ2-5,TRBD2,TGTGCCAGCAGCCTCTCTAGCGGGGGGGTACAAGAGACCCAGTACTTC,CASSLSSGGVQETQYF
-,TRBV6-1,TRBJ1-1,-,TGTGCCAGCAGGAGGGGCAGCTACGAAGCTTTCTTT,CASRRGSYEAFF
once,TRBV11-2,TRBJ2-3,TRBD1,TGTGCCAGCAGCCCCACCCGGGACAGCCTATACACAGATACGCAGTATTTT,CASSPTRDSLYTDTQYF
few,TRBV7-2,TRBJ2-2,TRBD2,TGTGCCAGCAGCTTACGGTTCGGGGGGGTTCGCACCGGGGAGCTGTTTTTT,CASSLRFGGVRTGELFF
-,TRBV12-3/TRBV12-4,TRBJ2-3,-,TGTGCCAGCAGTCCAGCGGACAGTTTTGGAACAGATACGCAGTATTTT,CASSPADSFGTDTQYF
-,TRBV7-3,TRBJ2-7,-,TGTGCCAGCAGCGTTACCGGGACAACTGAGCAGTACTTC,CASSVTGTTEQYF
few,TRBV19,TRBJ1-2,-,TGTGCCAGTAGTATCGCTGGGGTCGGCTACACCTTC,CASSIAGVGYTF
-,TRBV10-3,TRBJ2-3,-,TGTGCCATCAGTGAGCCAAGCGGAAACACAGATACGCAGTATTTT,CAISEPSGNTDTQYF
-,TRBV30,TRBJ2-3,-,TGTGCCTGGAACAGGGCCCCAGATACGCAGTATTTT,CAWNRAPDTQYF
-,TRBV4-3,TRBJ2-3,-,TGCGCCAGCAGCCAAGATCCACGGGGGCGTGCAGATACGCAGTATTTT,CASSQDPRGRADTQYF
-,TRBV27,TRBJ2-2,-,TGTGCCAGCAGTCCCACCTGGGACATTCGCGCCGGGGAGCTGTTTTTT,CASSPTWDIRAGELFF
-,TRBV20-1,TRBJ1-2,-,TGCAGTGTTTTAAAGCGAGGGGGCTATGGCTACACCTTC,CSVLKRGGYGYTF
-,TRBV5-6,TRBJ1-2,-,TGTGCCAGCAGCGCGGACGGGGCTAACTATGGCTTCACCTTC,CASSADGANYGFTF
-,TRBV12-3/TRBV12-4,TRBJ2-2,TRBD1,TGTGCCAGCAGTTTAAACCCGGGACAGGGTTTAAGGACCGGGGAGCTGTTTTTT,CASSLNPGQGLRTGELFF
few,TRBV7-6,TRBJ2-2,-,TGTGCCAGCAGCTTAGAGGTTTCGGGCACCGGGGAGCTGTTTTTT,CASSLEVSGTGELFF
-,TRBV27,TRBJ1-6,-,TGTGCCAGCCTTCCGTCATGGGGCGGGAATTCACCCCTCCACTTT,CASLPSWGGNSPLHF
few,TRBV10-2,TRBJ2-1,TRBD1,TGCGCCACCAGGACAGGGGGGAACAATGAGCAGTTCTTC,CATRTGGNNEQFF
many,TRBV4-3,TRBJ2-1,-,TGCGCCAGCAGCCAAGGGAATGAGCAGTTCTTC,CASSQGNEQFF
few,TRBV5-4,TRBJ2-5,-,TGTGCCAGCAGCTTAGAAGGACAGTACGGGACCCAGTACTTC,CASSLEGQYGTQYF
-,TRBV29-1,TRBJ2-5,-,TGCAGCGTTGGGGCTCCTCAGTACTTC,CSVGAPQYF
few,TRBV5-1,TRBJ2-3,TRBD1,TGCGCCAGCAGCCAAGGGACAGTCACAGATACGCAGTATTTT,CASSQGTVTDTQYF
-,TRBV7-9,TRBJ2-4,-,TGTGCCAGCAGCTTAGGCGTCGGGCAGCAAAACATTCAGTACTTC,CASSLGVGQQNIQYF
-,TRBV4-1,TRBJ2-5,TRBD1,TGCGCCAGCAGCCAAGTACAGGGGCTTCAAGAGACCCAGTACTTC,CASSQVQGLQETQYF
-,TRBV19,TRBJ2-5,-,TGTGCCAGTACCACAGTCAACGGGGAGACCCAGTACTTC,CASTTVNGETQYF
many,TRBV20-1,TRBJ2-1,TRBD2,TGCAGTGCTAGAGATCGACTAGCGGGGGAACCCTACAATGAGCAGTTCTTC,CSARDRLAGEPYNEQFF
-,TRBV20-1,TRBJ1-1,-,TGCAGTGCTAGAGCCTCGGTCACTGAAGCTTTCTTT,CSARASVTEAFF
few,TRBV7-2,TRBJ2-3,-,TGTGCCAGCAGCGGACAGCTTAGTTCAGCTGATACGCAGTATTTT,CASSGQLSSADTQYF
-,TRBV12-3/TRBV12-4,TRBJ2-7,-,TGTGCCAGCAGTTTCGTCGTGTACGAGCAGTACTTC,CASSFVVYEQYF
-,TRBV5-6,TRBJ1-2,-,TGTGCCAGCAGCTTGGGGGCGCTTCTTTATAACTATGGCTACACCTTC,CASSLGALLYNYGYTF
-,TRBV24-1,TRBJ1-2,-,TGTGCCACCAGTGATTTGCAGCAGGGACCCAACTATGGCTACACCTTC,CATSDLQQGPNYGYTF
-,TRBV29-1,TRBJ1-2,-,TGCAGCGTTGATCCCGGGAATTACTATGGCTACACCTTC,CSVDPGNYYGYTF
-,TRBV20-1,TRBJ2-1,-,TGCAGTGTGAGTGGGGGGAGCTCCTACAATGAGCAGTTCTTC,CSVSGGSSYNEQFF
few,TRBV4-1,TRBJ2-5,-,TGCGCCAGCAGCCCAGAGGGGAGTGGGGCAGAGACCCAGTACTTC,CASSPEGSGAETQYF
-,TRBV7-2,TRBJ2-1,-,TGTGCCAGCAGCTCACAATACAATGAGCAGTTCTTC,CASSSQYNEQFF